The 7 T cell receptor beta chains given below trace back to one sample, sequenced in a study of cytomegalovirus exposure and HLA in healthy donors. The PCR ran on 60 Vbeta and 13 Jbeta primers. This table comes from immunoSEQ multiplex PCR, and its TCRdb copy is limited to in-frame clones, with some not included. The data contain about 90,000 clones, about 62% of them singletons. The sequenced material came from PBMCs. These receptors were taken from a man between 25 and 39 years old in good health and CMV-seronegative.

The CDR3 spells CASSPGPGQGHYRAYF. In DNA form, the CDR3 reads TGTGCCAGCAGTCCAGGCCCGGGACAGGGGCACTACCGCGCGTACTTC. The J gene is TRBJ2-7, the V gene TRBV28; 10 positions match TRBD1. The CDR3 has 16 residues. Germline V gene data show CDR1 as MDHEN and CDR2 as SYDVKM. V lost 5 bases to trimming and J lost 12 bases; unmatched junction nucleotides: 19. The full variable domain, with the rest looked up from reference TRBV28 and TRBJ2-7, is DVKVTQSSRYLVKRTGEKVFLECVQDMDHENMFWYRQDPGLGLRLIYFSYDVKMKEKGDIPEGYSVSREKKERFSLILESASTNQTSMYLCASSPGPGQGHYRAYFGPGTRLTVT.

The CDR3 region is CASSPGTGRVGYTF. CDR3 sequence (DNA): TGCGCCAGCAGCCCCGGGACAGGGAGGGTTGGCTACACCTTC. The chain links TRBV5-1 to TRBJ1-2; 9 bases match TRBD1. Losses at the gene ends were 4 bases for V and 7 bases for J; bases not matched to a gene: 8. The germline gives CDR1 SGHRS, CDR2 YFSETQ. The CDR3 extends over 14 amino acids.

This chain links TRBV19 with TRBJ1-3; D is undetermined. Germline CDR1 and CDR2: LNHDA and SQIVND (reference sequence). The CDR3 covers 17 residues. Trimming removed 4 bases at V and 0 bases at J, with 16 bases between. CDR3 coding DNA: TGTGCCAGTAGTACCCACGCCCCCCGGGGCTCTGGAAACACCATATATTTT. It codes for CASSTHAPRGSGNTIYF. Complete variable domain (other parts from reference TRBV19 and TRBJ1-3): DGGITQSPKYLFRKEGQNVTLSCEQNLNHDAMYWYRQDPGQGLRLIYYSQIVNDFQKGDIAEGYSVSREKKESFPLTVTSAQKNPTAFYLCASSTHAPRGSGNTIYFGEGSWLTVV.

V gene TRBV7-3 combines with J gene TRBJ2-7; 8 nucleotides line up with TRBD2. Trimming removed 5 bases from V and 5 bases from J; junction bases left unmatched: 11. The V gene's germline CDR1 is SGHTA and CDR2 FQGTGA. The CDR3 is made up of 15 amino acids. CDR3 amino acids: CASSPGHGLAHEQYF. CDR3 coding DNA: TGTGCCAGCAGCCCAGGACATGGACTAGCCCACGAGCAGTACTTC.

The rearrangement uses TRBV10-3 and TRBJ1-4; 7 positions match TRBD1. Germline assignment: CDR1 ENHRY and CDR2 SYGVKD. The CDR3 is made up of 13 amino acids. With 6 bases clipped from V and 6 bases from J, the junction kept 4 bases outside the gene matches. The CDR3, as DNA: TGTGCCATCAGAGGGACAGCCGATGAAAAACTGTTTTTT. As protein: CAIRGTADEKLFF.

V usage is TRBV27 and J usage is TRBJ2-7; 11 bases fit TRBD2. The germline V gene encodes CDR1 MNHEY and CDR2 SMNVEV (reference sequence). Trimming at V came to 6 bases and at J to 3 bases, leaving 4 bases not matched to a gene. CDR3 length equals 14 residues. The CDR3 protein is CASSGTSGNYEQYF. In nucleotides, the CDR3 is TGTGCCAGCAGCGGGACTAGCGGAAACTACGAGCAGTACTTC.

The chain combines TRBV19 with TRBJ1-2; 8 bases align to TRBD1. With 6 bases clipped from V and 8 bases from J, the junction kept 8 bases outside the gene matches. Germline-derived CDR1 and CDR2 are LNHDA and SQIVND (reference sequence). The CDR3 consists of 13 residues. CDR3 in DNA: TGTGCCAGTAGAGACCAGGGGGCCGTCGGCTACACCTTC. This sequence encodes CASRDQGAVGYTF.